This is a list of T cell receptor beta chains from one sample in a study of blood T cells in healthy people across ages. Each CDR3 protein is one row after TCRdb ran MiXCR on the 5' RACE reads. This sample has about 1.4 million distinct CDR3 sequences, with around 55% found just once. The specimen sequenced was blood. These receptors originate from a man between 18 and 35 years old in good health. Each CDR3 is given with its conserved first and last residue. Clone size is stated in some rows and not others, as once, few, many or a class when expanded.

.	TRBJ2-2	TRBV10-3	CAVSSVGDTGELFF
.	TRBJ2-3	TRBV6-1	CASRGLWYTQYF
few	TRBJ2-7	TRBV3-1	CASTSNPGTGQREQYF
.	TRBJ2-7	TRBV28	CASSPPSVAGVEQYF
.	TRBJ2-3	TRBV12-3/TRBV12-4	CASTQGGDGTDTQYF
.	TRBJ2-1	TRBV10-3	CAISEGTSYNEQFF
.	TRBJ2-3	TRBV7-2	CASSLDGGGCTDTQYF
.	TRBJ2-3	TRBV29-1	CSVVIGQITDTQYF
few	TRBJ2-5	TRBV11-2	CASSLSPARLWETQYF
.	TRBJ2-1	TRBV10-3	CAIGPSGDINNEQFF
.	TRBJ1-3	TRBV12-3/TRBV12-4	CASSSDIAGNTIYF
.	TRBJ2-1	TRBV4-2	CASSQVSDGISEQFF
.	TRBJ1-2	TRBV7-9	CASSTTQGSYGYTF
few	TRBJ2-1	TRBV7-2	CASSRGRDNEQFF
.	TRBJ1-4	TRBV12-3/TRBV12-4	CTSTYRGIGEKLFF